This TCR beta chain was recovered during a study of T-cell reconstitution after alpha-beta-depleted transplantation in children. This clonotype has at least ten counts. As yet, its antigen is unknown. It was with unique molecular identifiers that the TCRbeta library was prepared. One entry per CDR3 protein results from TCRdb running MiXCR on the PCR reads. Found here are around 490,000 distinct CDR3 sequences, over 9.5% of them singletons; the top ten hold 12% to 15%. Study-wide results and limits: Some patients showed high day-60 TCRbeta diversity, which derived from surviving recipient T cells and thymic progenitors. It was reported that alpha-beta T cells came from several hundred expanded graft clones (about two months after transplant). When one year had passed after transplant, most T-cell counts and diversity came from newly produced T cells.

Germline CDR1 reads LGHNA; CDR2 reads YNFKEQ. This CDR3 has 15 amino acids. Trimming cost V 3 bases and J 5 bases, with 16 bases left between them. The clonotype originates from a female patient aged 2-9 years who had a stem cell transplant for aplastic anemia, so the T cells may come from the graft donor. The chain recombines TRBV4-2 with TRBJ1-1; D unclear. Source: PBMCs, mostly from graft donor cells, taken 180 days after TCRalphabeta/CD19-depleted stem cell transplant. The CDR3 region has the DNA TGTGCCAGCAGCCAGCTTACACTGGGCTGGACTGAAGCTTTCTTT. Protein sequence: CASSQLTLGWTEAFF.